Listed below are T cell receptor beta chains from one sample, sequenced in a study of OX40 agonist ivuxolimab in advanced cancers. Clones were read by immunoSEQ multiplex PCR, and TCRdb kept only the in-frame ones, dropping some. The data contain around 83,000 clones, roughly nine tenths of them singletons. Sequences were derived from CD4+ or CD8+ T cells sorted from blood, sampled in a trial of the OX40 agonist ivuxolimab. Every receptor here comes from an adult with an advanced solid tumor such as melanoma, head and neck, liver or kidney cancer. Both conserved end residues are part of each CDR3. Fields, in order: CDR3 protein, V gene.

cdr3_aa: CASTPSGGGYGYTF
v_call: TRBV19

cdr3_aa: CASSLSGTPGGDTQYF
v_call: TRBV28

cdr3_aa: CASCGSNQPQHF
v_call: TRBV6-1

cdr3_aa: CASSAGLAGSGDTQYF
v_call: TRBV5-1

cdr3_aa: CASSQPVRGPGPQHF
v_call: TRBV23-1

cdr3_aa: CASSFLQAGEQYF
v_call: TRBV5-6

cdr3_aa: CAWSPTGRKQYF
v_call: TRBV30

cdr3_aa: CASSQGGVPARETQYF
v_call: TRBV4-2

cdr3_aa: CASSLGTILTGELFF
v_call: TRBV5-1

cdr3_aa: CASTRSGNNYGYTF
v_call: TRBV19

cdr3_aa: CASSFVATSAETRDTQYF
v_call: TRBV18

cdr3_aa: CASSFQDRGRGNTIYF
v_call: TRBV5-1

cdr3_aa: CASSSWAEAFF
v_call: TRBV27

cdr3_aa: CASSLDKHRQETQYF
v_call: TRBV5-4

cdr3_aa: CAWSGYSGTVNEKLFF
v_call: TRBV30

cdr3_aa: CASSHADQETQYF
v_call: TRBV4-3

cdr3_aa: CAISENSGAVSTDTQYF
v_call: TRBV10-3

cdr3_aa: CASSSPRTGAGNTIYF
v_call: TRBV28

cdr3_aa: CASRLNEKLFF
v_call: TRBV19

cdr3_aa: CAISAGGRTLIGEQFF
v_call: TRBV10-3

cdr3_aa: CASSVRLGLPDTQYF
v_call: TRBV9

cdr3_aa: CASSLSVGVLPYNEQFF
v_call: TRBV27

cdr3_aa: CASSKTSGKNIQYF
v_call: TRBV6-6

cdr3_aa: CASSPFPLAGKRYEQYF
v_call: TRBV5-1

cdr3_aa: CASSSGATGGNEQFF
v_call: TRBV11-3

cdr3_aa: CASSEALGGSNEKLFF
v_call: TRBV6-1

cdr3_aa: CASSSLMGYEQYF
v_call: TRBV2

cdr3_aa: CASTVTSYEQYF
v_call: TRBV6-1

cdr3_aa: CASTRDRVNTEAFF
v_call: TRBV27

cdr3_aa: CASSPTSARVTSTDTQYF
v_call: TRBV5-1

cdr3_aa: CASRESYEQYF
v_call: TRBV2

cdr3_aa: CASSRDTGELFF
v_call: TRBV5-4